Sequencing of this T cell receptor beta chain was carried out in a study of T cell responses to AZD1222 COVID-19 vaccine. The study's findings and limits: Seropositivity was recorded at baseline in only 6 or 7 AZD1222 recipients.

In its sample, this clone was seen a few times. The antigen is undetermined. V lost 3 bases, J lost 5 bases, and 7 bases stayed unmatched. The CDR3 has 16 residues. Germline V gives CDR1 SGHNT, CDR2 YYREEE (reference sequence). Using immunoSEQ multiplex PCR, the repertoire was profiled, and TCRdb retains in-frame clones only, with some absent. This table has about 100,000 clones, approximately 83% appearing once. Sequenced material: peripheral blood, taken on day 0 of AZD1222 vaccination. The chain couples TRBV5-4 to TRBJ2-7; 14 bases are a match to TRBD2. This clonotype originated in an adult in good health. CDR3 in amino acids: CASSSWTSGRLNEQYF. The CDR3 DNA follows: TGTGCCAGCAGCTCATGGACTAGCGGGAGGTTAAACGAGCAGTACTTC.